The source of this T cell receptor beta chain is a study of prognosis after radiotherapy for stage I lung cancer. Amplification of TCR beta CDR3 from genomic DNA used two-round multiplex PCR. Round one of PCR was performed, and it used primers specific to each TRBV and TRBJ gene. Amplification in the second PCR round was performed with universal primers. In TCRdb, the multiplex PCR reads were re-called with MiXCR into one record per CDR3 protein. The table records more than 25,000 distinct CDR3 sequences, 25% to 35% of them present only once. Details on this clonotype: Being one base from a much bigger clone, this may be a read error.

Germline V gives CDR1 KGHSH, CDR2 LQKENI. The CDR3 covers 13 residues. This TCR came from a donor over 45 with non-small cell lung cancer. This chain links TRBV18 with TRBJ1-5; D unresolved. The sequencing here drew on PBMCs, taken before or after stereotactic body radiation therapy (not recorded which). CDR3 DNA sequence: TGTGCCAGCTCACCACTCACAAATCAGCCCCATCATTTT. As protein: CASSPLTNQPHHF.